The 16 T cell receptor beta chains listed next were all sequenced from one sample in a study of blood T cell repertoires in COVID-19. Some clones are missing from TCRdb's copy, which holds only in-frame ones; the method was immunoSEQ multiplex PCR. In the table there are a few hundred thousand clones, roughly 84% of which are singletons. Input material: PBMCs or T cells enriched from blood (not recorded which). The receptors come from a woman aged 35 to 49 who had recovered from COVID-19.

CDR3 in DNA: TGTGCCAGCTGGAGGGGCACTGAAGCTTTCTTT. Protein product: CASWRGTEAFF. The V gene is TRBV12-3 or TRBV12-4, the J gene TRBJ1-1; TRBD1 might be the D (5 bases). V lost 8 bases and J 4 bases, leaving 8 bases between the germline ends. The CDR3 length is 11 residues.

CDR3 amino acids: CASSVEGHYGYTF. CDR3 sequence (DNA): TGTGCCAGCAGCGTAGAGGGGCACTATGGCTACACCTTC. V and J are TRBV9 and TRBJ1-2; weak D call: TRBD1 (5 bases). This CDR3 comprises 13 residues. In germline, CDR1 is SGDLS, CDR2 YYNGEE. V shed 0 bases and J shed 3 bases, with 6 bases lying between them.

This chain connects TRBV10-2 to TRBJ2-3, with 7 bases identical to TRBD2. This CDR3 has 15 residues. The V gene's germline CDR1 is WSHSY and CDR2 SAAADI. V lost 5 bases and J lost 7; bases outside the gene matches: 12. The CDR3: CASSLRGRGDNTQYF. The CDR3 DNA is TGCGCCAGCAGTCTCCGAGGCCGGGGGGATAATACGCAGTATTTT.

The chain combines TRBV24-1 with TRBJ2-3; D is ambiguous. The CDR3 length is 12 residues. The ends were cut back, 2 bases at V and 4 bases at J, with 3 bases in the middle. Germline values: CDR1 KGHDR, CDR2 SFDVKD. This CDR3 is CATSDSSDTQYF. CDR3 DNA: TGTGCCACCAGTGATTCATCAGATACGCAGTATTTT.

This sequence joins TRBV20-1 and TRBJ2-3, with D unclear. The germline V and J ends were trimmed by 6 bases and 4 bases, with 5 bases remaining between them. The CDR3 runs to 10 residues. CDR1 and CDR2 (germline): DFQATT, SNEGSKA (reference sequence). The CDR3 here is CSAQADTQYF. CDR3 DNA sequence: TGCAGTGCCCAGGCAGATACGCAGTATTTT.

The chain links TRBV7-2 to TRBJ2-5; TRBD2 matches at 9 bases. Germline assignment: CDR1 SGHTA and CDR2 FQGNSA. The V gene end was trimmed by 5 bases and the J gene end by 5 bases; junction bases not matched to a gene: 12. The length of the CDR3 is 16 residues. In nucleotides, the CDR3 is TGTGCCAGCAGCGTCGCCGGCGGACTAGCGATTGAGACCCAGTACTTC. This codes for CASSVAGGLAIETQYF.

This chain uses TRBV28 with TRBJ1-6; D may be TRBD1 (6 bases). The CDR3 spans 15 residues. Trimming removed 6 bases at V and 7 bases at J, with 16 bases between. Germline V gene lookup returns CDR1 MDHEN and CDR2 SYDVKM. The CDR3 sequence: CASRSRGLGNSPLHF. The CDR3 DNA follows: TGTGCCAGCAGAAGCAGGGGTTTGGGCAATTCACCCCTCCACTTT.

V and J are TRBV9 and TRBJ2-1; 8 positions match TRBD2. CDR3 size: 15 residues. Losses at the gene ends were 0 bases for V and 9 bases for J; bases not matched to a gene: 8. Germline CDR1 is SGDLS and CDR2 is YYNGEE. The CDR3 here is CASSVVASGWSEQFF. The DNA of the CDR3 is TGTGCCAGCAGCGTAGTAGCTAGCGGGTGGTCTGAGCAGTTCTTC. The whole variable domain, remainder taken from reference TRBV9 and TRBJ2-1, is DSGVTQTPKHLITATGQRVTLRCSPRSGDLSVYWYQQSLDQGLQFLIQYYNGEERAKGNILERFSAQQFPDLHSELNLSSLELGDSALYFCASSVVASGWSEQFFGPGTRLTVL.

The chain employs TRBV27 and TRBJ2-3; 9 nucleotides match TRBD1. V trimming: 9 bases; J trimming: 2 bases; junction bases outside the gene matches: 6. The CDR3 is made up of 14 amino acids. CDR1 and CDR2 from the germline V gene are MNHEY and SMNVEV (reference sequence). CDR3 nucleotide sequence: TGTGCCAGTAGAGGGACAGGGCCCACAGATACGCAGTATTTT. It specifies CASRGTGPTDTQYF.

The chain recombines TRBV5-3 with TRBJ2-7; D is uncertain. TRBV5-3 is reported as an ORF; its role is uncertain. The CDR3 consists of 11 residues. The V gene lost 7 bases and the J gene lost 3 bases, with 8 bases spanning the gap. CDR3 amino acids: CARSPHYEQYV. Here the CDR3 DNA reads TGTGCCAGATCCCCCCACTACGAGCAGTACGTC.

The CDR3 DNA reads TGTGCCAGCAGCCCCGGACTAGCGGGCGGCTACGAGCAGTACGTC. Amino acid sequence: CASSPGLAGGYEQYV. The chain links TRBV7-2 to TRBJ2-7, with 11 bases matching TRBD2. Germline trimming cut 5 bases from V and 3 bases from J; bases unmatched to any gene: 6. In germline, CDR1 is SGHTA, CDR2 FQGNSA. The CDR3 is made up of 15 amino acids.

This clone was found a few times. This chain connects TRBV11-2 to TRBJ1-4; D perhaps matches TRBD1 (6 bases). Germline CDR1 is SGHAT and CDR2 is FQNNGV. There are 15 residues in the CDR3. V dropped 2 bases and J dropped 5 bases, with 12 bases sitting between them. In DNA, the CDR3 is TGTGCCAGCAGCTTAATCGGGACACTAAATGAAAAACTGTTTTTT. Translating it yields CASSLIGTLNEKLFF.

The CDR3 protein is CASSYKGDRVKLYHEQYF. The CDR3 DNA follows: TGTGCCAGCAGTTACAAGGGGGACAGGGTAAAACTTTACCACGAGCAGTACTTC. The V gene is TRBV6-8, the J gene TRBJ2-7; 9 bases agree with TRBD1. V trimming: 2 bases; J trimming: 5 bases; junction bases outside the gene matches: 16. Germline V lookup: CDR1 MNHGY, CDR2 SAAAGT. There are 18 residues in the CDR3.

The chain recombines TRBV15 with TRBJ2-1, with TRBD1 as a possible D gene (6 bases). In germline, CDR1 is LNHNV, CDR2 YYDKDF (reference sequence). The CDR3 consists of 17 residues. Trimming pared 1 base from V and 0 bases from J, leaving 13 bases between. This CDR3 reads CATSRARGSSSYNEQFF. The CDR3 coding sequence is TGTGCCACCAGCAGAGCCAGGGGCTCGAGCTCCTACAATGAGCAGTTCTTC.

The chain links TRBV19 to TRBJ1-1; D uncertain. V was shortened by 1 base and J by 0 bases, with 6 bases between the two germline ends. The CDR3 covers 14 residues. CDR1 is LNHDA, CDR2 SQIVND, per germline (reference sequence). The CDR3 region has the DNA TGTGCCAGTAGTATAGTGCGCCTGAACACTGAAGCTTTCTTT. This encodes CASSIVRLNTEAFF.

The chain is built from TRBV3-1 (or the pseudogene TRBV3-2) and TRBJ1-6; weak D call: TRBD1 (6 bases). Trimming left V 7 bases short and J 8 bases short, with 15 bases between. The germline V gene has CDR1 LGHDT and CDR2 YNNKEL (reference sequence). The CDR3 runs 14 residues. The CDR3 DNA reads as TGTGCCAGCACCTTGGGCAGGGGTGATTCACCCCTCCACTTT. Translating it yields CASTLGRGDSPLHF.